Listed here are 17 T cell receptor beta chains from one sample, sequenced in a study of T cell responses to AZD1222 COVID-19 vaccine. Clones were sequenced by immunoSEQ multiplex PCR, and TCRdb holds only the in-frame ones, with some missing. The sample includes about 85,000 clones, around nine tenths of them seen just once. The specimen comprised peripheral blood, sampled on day 0 of MenACWY control vaccination. The source of these receptors is an adult in good health.

V usage is TRBV7-6 and J usage is TRBJ2-5; D is possibly TRBD2 (6 bases). Germline V gene sequence: CDR1 SGHVS, CDR2 FNYEAQ. Trimming shortened V by 5 bases and J by 5 bases, and 15 bases separated the two germline ends. CDR3 size: 14 residues. CDR3 region: CASSPTGGRETQYF. Written as DNA, the CDR3 is TGTGCCAGCAGCCCGACTGGGGGGAGGGAGACCCAGTACTTC.

The chain is built from TRBV5-5 and TRBJ2-7, with a weak D call TRBD1 (6 bases). The CDR3 contains 17 residues. With 4 bases removed from V and 2 bases from J, the gap between germline ends came to 22 bases. CDR1 is SGHKS and CDR2 is YYEKEE in the germline V gene (reference sequence). CDR3 DNA: TGTGCCAGCAGCCAGCAGACCCAGACAGGCCCTACCTACGAGCAGTACTTC. This sequence encodes CASSQQTQTGPTYEQYF. Complete variable domain (other parts from reference TRBV5-5 and TRBJ2-7): DAGVTQSPTHLIKTRGQQVTLRCSPISGHKSVSWYQQVLGQGPQFIFQYYEKEERGRGNFPDRFSARQFPNYSSELNVNALLLGDSALYLCASSQQTQTGPTYEQYFGPGTRLTVT.

The chain couples TRBV28 to TRBJ1-6, with TRBD1 as a possible D gene (6 bases). Trimming removed 2 bases at V and 8 bases at J, with 13 bases between. CDR3 length: 15 residues. The germline gives CDR1 MDHEN, CDR2 SYDVKM. The CDR3: CASSLGGGGYSPLHF. CDR3 coding DNA: TGTGCCAGCAGTTTAGGCGGAGGGGGATATTCACCCCTCCACTTT.

V usage is TRBV14 and J usage is TRBJ2-7, with 9 bases identical to TRBD1. This CDR3 comprises 16 residues. Germline V lookup: CDR1 SGHDN, CDR2 FVKESK. Unmatched junction bases numbered 10, after V lost 5 bases and J lost 2 bases. The CDR3: CASSSLPGTGTYEQYF. The DNA of the CDR3 is TGTGCCAGCAGCTCCTTACCCGGGACAGGGACCTACGAGCAGTACTTC. The entire variable domain, with the rest obtained from reference TRBV14 and TRBJ2-7, is as follows: EAGVTQFPSHSVIEKGQTVTLRCDPISGHDNLYWYRRVMGKEIKFLLHFVKESKQDESGMPNNRFLAERTGGTYSTLKVQPAELEDSGVYFCASSSLPGTGTYEQYFGPGTRLTVT.

The chain couples TRBV6-1 to TRBJ1-6, with 11 bases identical to TRBD1. Germline-derived CDR1 and CDR2 are MNHNS and SASEGT. V dropped 4 bases and J dropped 3; count of bases not matched to a gene: 11. This CDR3 is built from 19 residues. The CDR3, as DNA: TGTGCCAGCAGTGCCTCCGGGACAGGGGGGTCTTTCTATAATTCACCCCTCCACTTT. This codes for CASSASGTGGSFYNSPLHF.

The gene calls are TRBV24-1 and TRBJ2-1; D is unclear. CDR1 and CDR2 from the germline V gene are KGHDR and SFDVKD. Trimming took 6 bases from V and 0 from J, leaving 8 bases between them. CDR3 length: 14 amino acids. Written as DNA, the CDR3 is TGTGCCACCAGTCAAAAGAGCTCCTACAATGAGCAGTTCTTC. It is translated as CATSQKSSYNEQFF.

The chain links TRBV9 to TRBJ1-4; the D gene is possibly TRBD1 (6 bases). Germline loops: CDR1 SGDLS, CDR2 YYNGEE. The CDR3 spans 15 residues. Trimming removed 0 bases at V and 7 bases at J, with 13 bases between. This CDR3 is CASSVAGGRGEKLFF. In DNA, the CDR3 is TGTGCCAGCAGCGTAGCTGGGGGGCGCGGTGAAAAACTGTTTTTT.

V and J are TRBV5-1 and TRBJ1-5; tentative D call: TRBD1 (5 bases). The CDR3 is 18 residues long. Trimming cost V 2 bases and J 5 bases, with 23 bases left between them. Germline V gene sequence: CDR1 SGHRS, CDR2 YFSETQ. CDR3 nucleotide sequence: TGCGCCAGCAGCTTTGTACCTCTAACGGGGACGCGGGATCAGCCCCAGCATTTT. This sequence encodes CASSFVPLTGTRDQPQHF.

This rearrangement joins TRBV12-3 or TRBV12-4 to TRBJ1-6, with D unclear. There are 13 residues in the CDR3. Trimming stripped 2 bases from V and 7 bases from J, with 6 bases between. CDR3 sequence reads: CASSLTQNSPLHF. The CDR3 nucleotides read TGTGCCAGCAGTTTAACCCAAAATTCACCCCTCCACTTT.

The chain carries TRBV12-3 or TRBV12-4 and TRBJ1-5; no definite D call. CDR3 size: 13 residues. The germline V and J ends were trimmed by 0 bases and 4 bases, with 4 bases remaining between them. The CDR3: CASSLARNQPQHF. The CDR3 DNA sequence: TGTGCCAGCAGTTTAGCTCGTAATCAGCCCCAGCATTTT.

This clone was detected only once. The V call is TRBV2, the J call TRBJ1-6, with 9 nucleotides matching TRBD1. After removal of 5 bases from V and 8 bases from J, the junction contained 4 bases not matched to a gene. The CDR3 has 14 residues. The germline CDR1 and CDR2 sequences are SNHLY and FYNNEI. The CDR3, as DNA: TGTGCCAGCAGTCAGGACAGGGGCGATTCACCCCTCCACTTT. This encodes CASSQDRGDSPLHF.

This clone was observed a few times. The chain combines TRBV6-1 with TRBJ2-2; 10 bases align to TRBD1. The CDR3 contains 16 residues. V shed 2 bases, J shed 5 bases, and the junction held 5 bases outside the gene matches. Germline V lookup: CDR1 MNHNS, CDR2 SASEGT. DNA of the CDR3: TGTGCCAGCAGTGAAACCGGACAGGGGGGAACCGGGGAGCTGTTTTTT. Translating gives CASSETGQGGTGELFF.

This sequence joins TRBV7-2 and TRBJ2-5; perhaps D is TRBD1 or TRBD2 (6 bases each). The ends were cut back, 2 bases at V and 3 bases at J, with 13 bases in the middle. Germline V gene lookup returns CDR1 SGHTA and CDR2 FQGNSA. There are 15 residues in the CDR3. The DNA for the CDR3 is TGTGCCAGCAGCTTATTCCGGGGGCCGGAAGAGACCCAGTACTTC. The encoded protein is CASSLFRGPEETQYF.

The V and J genes are TRBV5-1 and TRBJ1-1; D might be TRBD1 (6 bases). CDR3 size: 12 residues. Germline CDR1 reads SGHRS; CDR2 reads YFSETQ. Trimming removed 3 bases at V and 5 bases at J, with 8 bases between. CDR3 in amino acids: CASSSGQTEAFF. CDR3 DNA sequence: TGCGCCAGCAGCTCAGGACAGACTGAAGCTTTCTTT.

The V gene is TRBV11-2, the J gene TRBJ2-2, with 8 bases lining up with TRBD1. V lost 4 bases to trimming and J lost 6 bases; unmatched junction nucleotides: 7. Looked up from germline, CDR1 is SGHAT and CDR2 is FQNNGV. The CDR3 covers 15 residues. CDR3 nucleotide sequence: TGTGCCAGCAGCTACGAGGGACAGGTCGCCGGGGAGCTGTTTTTT. It codes for CASSYEGQVAGELFF.

V is TRBV6-6 and J is TRBJ2-1; 9 nucleotides agree with TRBD1. The CDR3 sequence is 15 residues long. Germline V lookup: CDR1 MNHNY, CDR2 SVGAGI (reference sequence). After removal of 6 bases from V and 4 bases from J, the junction contained 7 bases not matched to a gene. CDR3 nucleotides: TGTGCCAGCAGGCCGGGACAGGGCCTATACAATGAGCAGTTCTTC. Protein sequence: CASRPGQGLYNEQFF.

The rearrangement joins TRBV7-2 to TRBJ1-1; D unresolved. Trimming removed 2 bases from V and 1 base from J, with 11 bases in between. Germline loops: CDR1 SGHTA, CDR2 FQGNSA. CDR3 length: 15 residues. DNA of the CDR3: TGTGCCAGCAGCTTAAAACGGGCGGGGAACACTGAAGCTTTCTTT. It encodes CASSLKRAGNTEAFF.